The clone carrying this T cell receptor beta chain ranks as medium-sized. Its antigen remains unknown. The source of the sample is a study of OX40 agonist ivuxolimab in advanced cancers. Across the study: Of the participants, 40% had some prior anti-PD-1, anti-PD-L1 or anti-CTLA-4 therapy, which was allowed. Study outcomes and limitations: Nonresponders, in some cases, also had low normalized T-cell clonal expansion. Both blood CD4+ and CD8+ T cells showed clonal growth by week 6 at 0.1 to 3.0 mg/kg.

The V and J ends lost 2 bases and 7 bases, in that order; junction bases with no gene match: 4. This CDR3 is 15 amino acids long. Germline V CDR1 and CDR2: MNHNS, SASEGT. Sequencing used immunoSEQ multiplex PCR; TCRdb keeps in-frame clones, though not all of them. The sample has tens of thousands of clones, roughly 87% seen once; the top ten hold approximately 16%. No patient had autoimmune disease or received systemic immunosuppression. The source is an adult with an advanced solid tumor such as melanoma, head and neck, liver or kidney cancer. The chain has TRBV6-1 and TRBJ2-7; TRBD2 agrees at 14 bases. The sample in question was CD4+ or CD8+ T cells sorted from blood, obtained in a trial of the OX40 agonist ivuxolimab. The CDR3 region has the DNA TGTGCCAGCAGTGAATACGGACTAGCGGGAGGTGAGCAGTACTTC. This gives the protein CASSEYGLAGGEQYF.